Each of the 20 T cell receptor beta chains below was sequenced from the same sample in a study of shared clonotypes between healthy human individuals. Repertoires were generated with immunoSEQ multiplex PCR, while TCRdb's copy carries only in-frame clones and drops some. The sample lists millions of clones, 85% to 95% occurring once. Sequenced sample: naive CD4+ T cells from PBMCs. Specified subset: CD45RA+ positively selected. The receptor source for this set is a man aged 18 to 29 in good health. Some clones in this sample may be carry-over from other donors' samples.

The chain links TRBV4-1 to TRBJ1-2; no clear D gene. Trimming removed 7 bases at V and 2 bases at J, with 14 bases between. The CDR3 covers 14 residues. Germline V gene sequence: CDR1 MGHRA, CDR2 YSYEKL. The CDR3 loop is CASTVTPGNYGYTF. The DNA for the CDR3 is TGCGCCAGCACCGTGACACCGGGGAACTATGGCTACACCTTC.

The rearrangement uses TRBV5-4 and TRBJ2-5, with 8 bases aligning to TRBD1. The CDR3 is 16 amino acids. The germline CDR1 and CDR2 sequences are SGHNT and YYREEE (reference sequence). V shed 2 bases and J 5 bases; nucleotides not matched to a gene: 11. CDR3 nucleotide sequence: TGTGCCAGCAGCTTCCCCCTACCCCAGGGGGCGGAGACCCAGTACTTC. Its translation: CASSFPLPQGAETQYF.

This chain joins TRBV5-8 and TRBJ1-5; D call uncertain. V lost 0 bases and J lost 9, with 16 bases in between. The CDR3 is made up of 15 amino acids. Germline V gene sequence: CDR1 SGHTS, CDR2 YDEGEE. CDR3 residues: CASSLVDWAPGPQHF. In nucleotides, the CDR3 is TGTGCCAGCAGCTTGGTTGATTGGGCGCCGGGGCCCCAGCATTTT.

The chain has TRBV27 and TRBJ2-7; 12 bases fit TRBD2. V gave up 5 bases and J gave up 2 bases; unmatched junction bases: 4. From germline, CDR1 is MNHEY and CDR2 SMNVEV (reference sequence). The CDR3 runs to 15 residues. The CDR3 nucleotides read TGTGCCAGCAGTGAACTAGCGGGAGGTACCTACGAGCAGTACTTC. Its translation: CASSELAGGTYEQYF.

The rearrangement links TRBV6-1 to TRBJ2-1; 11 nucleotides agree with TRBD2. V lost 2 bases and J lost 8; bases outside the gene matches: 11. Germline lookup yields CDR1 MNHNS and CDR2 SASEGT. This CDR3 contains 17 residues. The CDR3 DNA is TGTGCCAGCAGTGAATTCTGGCTAGCGGGAGGTGTGGATGAGCAGTTCTTC. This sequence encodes CASSEFWLAGGVDEQFF.

CDR3 loop: CASSLVGNQETQYF. In nucleotides, the CDR3 is TGTGCCAGCAGCTTAGTGGGGAACCAAGAGACCCAGTACTTC. The V gene is TRBV7-8, the J gene TRBJ2-5; D remains unclear. V lost 1 base and J 0 bases, leaving 6 bases between the germline ends. CDR1 is SGHVS and CDR2 is FQNEAQ in the germline V gene. The CDR3 is 14 amino acids.

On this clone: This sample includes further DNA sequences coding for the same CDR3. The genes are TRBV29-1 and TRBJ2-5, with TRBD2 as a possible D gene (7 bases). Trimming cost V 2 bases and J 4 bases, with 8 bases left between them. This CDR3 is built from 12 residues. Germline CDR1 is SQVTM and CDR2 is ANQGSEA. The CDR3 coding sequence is TGCAGCGTTGAAAGGGGGGGAGAGACCCAGTACTTC. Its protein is CSVERGGETQYF.

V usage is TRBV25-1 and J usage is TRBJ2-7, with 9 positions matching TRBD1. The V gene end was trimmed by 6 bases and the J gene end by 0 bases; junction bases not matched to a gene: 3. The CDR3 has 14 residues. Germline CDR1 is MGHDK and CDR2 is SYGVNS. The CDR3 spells CASSGTGISYEQYF. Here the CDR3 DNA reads TGTGCCAGCAGCGGGACAGGGATCTCCTACGAGCAGTACTTC.

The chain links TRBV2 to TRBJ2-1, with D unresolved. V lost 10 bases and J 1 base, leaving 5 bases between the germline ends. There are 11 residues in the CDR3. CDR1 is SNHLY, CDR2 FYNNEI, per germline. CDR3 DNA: TGTGCCACCCAGTCCTACAATGAGCAGTTCTTC. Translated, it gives CATQSYNEQFF. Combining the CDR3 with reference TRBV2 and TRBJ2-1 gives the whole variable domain EPEVTQTPSHQVTQMGQEVILRCVPISNHLYFYWYRQILGQKVEFLVSFYNNEISEKSEIFDDQFSVERPDGSNFTLKIRSTKLEDSAMYFCATQSYNEQFFGPGTRLTVL.

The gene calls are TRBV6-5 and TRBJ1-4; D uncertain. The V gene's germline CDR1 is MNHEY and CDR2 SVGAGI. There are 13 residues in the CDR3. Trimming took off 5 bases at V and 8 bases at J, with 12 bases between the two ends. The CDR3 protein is CASSRSVSEKLFF. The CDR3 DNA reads TGTGCCAGCAGTCGGTCAGTGTCCGAAAAACTGTTTTTT.

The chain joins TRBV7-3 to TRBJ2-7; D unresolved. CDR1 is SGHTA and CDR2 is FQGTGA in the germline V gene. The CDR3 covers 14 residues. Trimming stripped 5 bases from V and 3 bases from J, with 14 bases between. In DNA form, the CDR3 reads TGTGCCAGCAGCCCTGGGGAACTGATCTACGAGCAGTACTTC. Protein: CASSPGELIYEQYF.

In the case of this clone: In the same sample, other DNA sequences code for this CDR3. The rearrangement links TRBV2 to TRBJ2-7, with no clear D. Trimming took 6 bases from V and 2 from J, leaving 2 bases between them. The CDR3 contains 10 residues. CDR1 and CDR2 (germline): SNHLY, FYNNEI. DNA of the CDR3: TGTGCCAGCAGGCCCTACGAGCAGTACTTC. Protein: CASRPYEQYF.

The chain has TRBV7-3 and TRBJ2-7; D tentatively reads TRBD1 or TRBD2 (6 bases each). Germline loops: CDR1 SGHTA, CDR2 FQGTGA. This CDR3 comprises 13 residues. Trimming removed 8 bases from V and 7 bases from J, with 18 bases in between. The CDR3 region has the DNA TGTGCCAGCTTCCCAAGTGGGGGGCGGGAGCAGTACTTC. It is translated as CASFPSGGREQYF.

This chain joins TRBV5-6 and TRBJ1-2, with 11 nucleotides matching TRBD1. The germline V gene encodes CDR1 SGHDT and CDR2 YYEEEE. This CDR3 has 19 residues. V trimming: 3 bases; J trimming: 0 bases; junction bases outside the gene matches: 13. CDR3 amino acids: CASSSSYGTGGLSNYGYTF. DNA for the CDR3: TGTGCCAGCAGCTCGAGCTACGGGACAGGGGGATTATCTAACTATGGCTACACCTTC. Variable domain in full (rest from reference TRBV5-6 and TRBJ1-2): DAGVTQSPTHLIKTRGQQVTLRCSPKSGHDTVSWYQQALGQGPQFIFQYYEEEERQRGNFPDRFSGHQFPNYSSELNVNALLLGDSALYLCASSSSYGTGGLSNYGYTFGSGTRLTVV.

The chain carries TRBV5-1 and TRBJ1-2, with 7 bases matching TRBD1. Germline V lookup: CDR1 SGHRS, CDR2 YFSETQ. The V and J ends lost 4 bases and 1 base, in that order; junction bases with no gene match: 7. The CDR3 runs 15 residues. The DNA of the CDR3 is TGCGCCAGCAGCCCGCAGCAGGGGGGTAACTATGGCTACACCTTC. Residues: CASSPQQGGNYGYTF.

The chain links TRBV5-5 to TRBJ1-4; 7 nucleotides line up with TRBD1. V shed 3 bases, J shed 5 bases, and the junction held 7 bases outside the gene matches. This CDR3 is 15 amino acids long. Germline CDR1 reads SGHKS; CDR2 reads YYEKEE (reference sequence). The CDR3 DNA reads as TGTGCCAGCAGCTGGGAGGGGACAGTGAATGAAAAACTGTTTTTT. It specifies CASSWEGTVNEKLFF.

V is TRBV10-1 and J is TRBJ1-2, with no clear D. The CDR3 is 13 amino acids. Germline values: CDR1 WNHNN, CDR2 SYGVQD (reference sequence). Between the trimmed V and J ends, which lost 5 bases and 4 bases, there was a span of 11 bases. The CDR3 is CASSPSGSYGYTF. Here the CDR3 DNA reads TGCGCCAGCAGTCCATCGGGGTCCTATGGCTACACCTTC.

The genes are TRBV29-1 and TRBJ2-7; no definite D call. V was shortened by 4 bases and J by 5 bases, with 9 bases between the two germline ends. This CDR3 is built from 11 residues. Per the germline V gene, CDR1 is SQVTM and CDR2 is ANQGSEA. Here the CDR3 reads CSVGDLDEQYF. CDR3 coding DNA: TGCAGCGTTGGCGACTTGGACGAGCAGTACTTC.

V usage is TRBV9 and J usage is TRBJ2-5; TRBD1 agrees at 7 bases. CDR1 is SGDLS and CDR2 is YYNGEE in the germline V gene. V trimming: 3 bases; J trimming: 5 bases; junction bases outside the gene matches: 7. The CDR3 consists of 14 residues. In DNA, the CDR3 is TGTGCCAGCAGCGCGACAGGGATCGGGGAGACCCAGTACTTC. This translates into CASSATGIGETQYF. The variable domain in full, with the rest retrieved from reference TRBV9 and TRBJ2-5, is DSGVTQTPKHLITATGQRVTLRCSPRSGDLSVYWYQQSLDQGLQFLIQYYNGEERAKGNILERFSAQQFPDLHSELNLSSLELGDSALYFCASSATGIGETQYFGPGTRLLVL.

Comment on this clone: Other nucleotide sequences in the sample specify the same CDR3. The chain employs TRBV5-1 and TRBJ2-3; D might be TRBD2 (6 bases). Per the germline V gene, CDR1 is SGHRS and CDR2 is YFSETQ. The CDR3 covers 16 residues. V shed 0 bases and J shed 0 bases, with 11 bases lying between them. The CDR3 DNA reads TGCGCCAGCAGCTTGGGAGGGACTCCTAGCACAGATACGCAGTATTTT. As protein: CASSLGGTPSTDTQYF.